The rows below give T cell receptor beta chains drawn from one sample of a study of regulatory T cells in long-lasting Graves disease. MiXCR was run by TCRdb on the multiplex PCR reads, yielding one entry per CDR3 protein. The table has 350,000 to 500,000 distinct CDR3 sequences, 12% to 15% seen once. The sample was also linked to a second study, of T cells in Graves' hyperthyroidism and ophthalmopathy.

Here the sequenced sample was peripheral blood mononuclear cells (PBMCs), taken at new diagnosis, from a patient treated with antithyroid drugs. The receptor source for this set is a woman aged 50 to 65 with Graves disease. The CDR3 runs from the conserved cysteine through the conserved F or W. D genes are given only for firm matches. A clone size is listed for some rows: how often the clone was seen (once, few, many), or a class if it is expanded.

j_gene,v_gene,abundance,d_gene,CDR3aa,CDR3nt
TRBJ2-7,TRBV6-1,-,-,CASGWLHEQYF,TGTGCCTCGGGCTGGTTACACGAGCAGTACTTC
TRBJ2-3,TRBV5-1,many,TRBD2,CASSLFASGDRTDTQYF,TGCGCCAGCAGCTTGTTTGCTAGCGGCGACCGCACAGATACGCAGTATTTT
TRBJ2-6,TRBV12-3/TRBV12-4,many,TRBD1,CASSGLGTGILGANVLTF,TGTGCCAGCAGCGGACTCGGGACAGGGATATTGGGGGCCAACGTCCTGACTTTC
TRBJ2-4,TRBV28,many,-,CASSPAGTETLAKNIQYF,TGTGCCAGCAGCCCGGCGGGGACGGAAACTCTAGCCAAAAACATTCAGTACTTC
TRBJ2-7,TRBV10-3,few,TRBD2,CAIAGTSYEQYF,TGTGCCATTGCCGGGACTAGCTACGAGCAGTACTTC
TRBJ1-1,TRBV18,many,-,CASSPLGRERPEAFF,TGTGCCAGCTCACCGTTGGGCAGGGAGCGCCCTGAAGCTTTCTTT
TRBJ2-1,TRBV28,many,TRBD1,CASSLGQGATSWAEQFF,TGTGCCAGCAGTTTAGGACAGGGGGCGACTAGTTGGGCAGAGCAGTTCTTC
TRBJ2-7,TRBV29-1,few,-,CSSRTESGQYF,TGCAGCTCCCGGACAGAGTCGGGGCAGTACTTC
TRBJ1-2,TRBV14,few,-,CASSRTREIYGYTF,TGTGCCAGCAGCCGGACAAGAGAAATTTATGGCTACACCTTC
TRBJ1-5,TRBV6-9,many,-,CASSYSRTLNQPQHF,TGTGCCAGCAGTTACTCCCGGACCCTTAATCAGCCCCAGCATTTT
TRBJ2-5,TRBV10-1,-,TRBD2,CASSGTSRQTQYF,TGCGCCAGCAGTGGGACTAGTCGACAGACCCAGTACTTC
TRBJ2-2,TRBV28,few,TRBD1,CASRSPASGQGSNTGELFF,TGTGCCAGCAGGTCACCCGCCTCCGGACAGGGGTCGAACACCGGGGAGCTGTTTTTT
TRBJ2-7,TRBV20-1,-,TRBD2,CSARVSGRRGYEQYF,TGCAGTGCTAGAGTTAGCGGGAGAAGGGGCTACGAGCAGTACTTC
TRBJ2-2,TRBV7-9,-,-,CASSRSDWAATTGELFF,TGTGCCAGCAGCCGGTCGGACTGGGCGGCGACCACCGGGGAGCTGTTTTTT
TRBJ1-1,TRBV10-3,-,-,CAIRGIKQGPEAFF,TGTGCCATCAGGGGGATTAAACAGGGTCCTGAAGCTTTCTTT
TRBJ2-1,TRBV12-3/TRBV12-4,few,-,CASSLGSGIYNEQFF,TGTGCCAGCAGTTTAGGTAGTGGGATTTACAATGAGCAGTTCTTC
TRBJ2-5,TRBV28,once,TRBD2,CASWGAGEGEETQYF,TGTGCCAGCTGGGGAGCGGGAGAGGGTGAAGAGACCCAGTACTTC
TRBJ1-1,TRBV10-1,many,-,CASSDLRGMNTEAFF,TGCGCCAGCAGTGACTTGCGGGGGATGAACACTGAAGCTTTCTTT
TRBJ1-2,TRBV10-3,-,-,CAISEDNYGYTF,TGTGCCATCAGTGAGGACAACTATGGCTACACCTTC
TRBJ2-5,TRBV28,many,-,CASRGEWIQETQYF,TGTGCCAGCAGGGGGGAATGGATCCAAGAGACCCAGTACTTC
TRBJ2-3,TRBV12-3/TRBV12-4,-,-,CASSPDLPSTDTQYF,TGTGCCAGCAGTCCGGACCTTCCTAGCACAGATACGCAGTATTTT
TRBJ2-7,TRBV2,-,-,CASLTGVGRGAEQYF,TGTGCCAGCTTAACAGGGGTCGGGAGAGGGGCCGAGCAGTACTTC
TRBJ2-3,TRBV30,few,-,CAWSVGAGVATDTQYF,TGTGCCTGGAGTGTAGGGGCGGGTGTAGCCACAGATACGCAGTATTTT
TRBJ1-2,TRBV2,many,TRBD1,CASSDSTGGRRYTF,TGTGCCAGCAGTGATTCGACAGGGGGGCGGCGCTACACCTTC
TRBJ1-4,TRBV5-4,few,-,CASSLAGKLFF,TGTGCCAGCAGCTTGGCCGGAAAACTGTTTTTT
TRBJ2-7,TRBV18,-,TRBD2,CASSAGRASSYEQYF,TGTGCCAGCTCGGCGGGGAGGGCGAGCTCCTACGAGCAGTACTTC
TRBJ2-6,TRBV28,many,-,CASSLDSLSGANVLTF,TGTGCCAGCAGTTTAGACAGTCTCTCTGGGGCCAACGTCCTGACTTTC
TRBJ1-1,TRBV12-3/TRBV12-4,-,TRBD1,CASSDGTGLNTEAFF,TGTGCCAGCAGCGATGGGACAGGGCTCAACACTGAAGCTTTCTTT
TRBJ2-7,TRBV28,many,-,CASTGQITYEQYF,TGTGCCAGCACCGGACAGATAACCTACGAGCAGTACTTC
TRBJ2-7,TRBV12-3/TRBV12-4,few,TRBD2,CASRPSMGLPLTEQYF,TGTGCCAGCAGACCTAGTATGGGACTACCCCTGACTGAGCAGTACTTC
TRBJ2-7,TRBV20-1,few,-,CSAAKTGTSSYEQYF,TGCAGTGCTGCAAAAACCGGGACAAGCTCCTACGAGCAGTACTTC
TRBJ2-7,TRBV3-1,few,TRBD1,CASSPTPGQVSYEQYF,TGTGCCAGCAGCCCTACTCCAGGACAGGTTTCCTACGAGCAGTACTTC
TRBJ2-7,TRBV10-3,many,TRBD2,CATGTSGRGEQYF,TGTGCCACCGGGACTAGCGGGAGAGGTGAGCAGTACTTC
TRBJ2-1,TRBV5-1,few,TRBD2,CASRERETNNEQFF,TGCGCCAGCAGAGAGCGGGAGACCAACAATGAGCAGTTCTTC
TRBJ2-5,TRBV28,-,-,CASTRPQGYQETQYF,TGTGCCAGCACCCGACCCCAGGGGTACCAAGAGACCCAGTACTTC
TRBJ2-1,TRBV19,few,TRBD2,CASSIRAGGGYNEQFF,TGTGCCAGTAGTATAAGAGCGGGAGGAGGGTACAATGAGCAGTTCTTC
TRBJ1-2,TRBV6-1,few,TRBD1,CASSESGTGRSTF,TGTGCCAGCAGTGAGTCCGGGACAGGACGTAGCACCTTC
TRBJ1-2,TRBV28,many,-,CASGSYDGYTF,TGTGCCAGCGGCAGCTACGATGGCTACACCTTC
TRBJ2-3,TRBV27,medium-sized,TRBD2,CASSPQGTVSGSYTDTQYF,TGTGCCAGCAGCCCCCAAGGGACTGTTAGCGGGAGTTATACAGATACGCAGTATTTT
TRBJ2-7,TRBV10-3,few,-,CATHLASGYEQYF,TGTGCCACCCATCTTGCCTCTGGCTACGAGCAGTACTTC
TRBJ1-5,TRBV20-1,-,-,CSARDSTEFSNQPQHF,TGCAGTGCTAGAGATTCGACAGAGTTCAGCAATCAGCCCCAGCATTTT
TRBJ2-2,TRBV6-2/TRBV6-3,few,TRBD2,CASNYSAGLAGTGELFF,TGTGCCAGCAATTACTCAGCGGGCCTAGCGGGGACCGGGGAGCTGTTTTTT
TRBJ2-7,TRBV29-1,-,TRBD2,CSGGLAGGGGPSYEQYF,TGCAGCGGGGGACTAGCGGGAGGAGGGGGGCCCTCCTACGAGCAGTACTTC
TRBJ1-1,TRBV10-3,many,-,CAMKGSRDTEAFF,TGTGCCATGAAGGGAAGTCGGGACACTGAAGCTTTCTTT
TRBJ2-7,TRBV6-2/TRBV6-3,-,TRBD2,CASSYSSSGIYEQYF,TGTGCCAGCAGTTACTCGTCTAGCGGGATCTACGAGCAGTACTTC
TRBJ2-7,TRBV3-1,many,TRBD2,CASSLRLAGGNEQYF,TGTGCCAGCAGCCTACGACTAGCGGGAGGGAACGAGCAGTACTTC
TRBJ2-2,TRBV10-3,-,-,CAISESPKNTGELFF,TGTGCCATCAGTGAGTCGCCAAAGAACACCGGGGAGCTGTTTTTT
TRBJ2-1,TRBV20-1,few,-,CSARETRDLSSYNEQFF,TGCAGTGCTAGAGAGACCAGGGATCTTAGCTCCTACAATGAGCAGTTCTTC
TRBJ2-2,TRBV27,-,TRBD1,CASSFLQGLNTGELFF,TGTGCCAGCAGTTTTTTACAGGGGTTGAACACCGGGGAGCTGTTTTTT
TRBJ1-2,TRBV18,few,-,CASSPPVARPGFYGYTF,TGTGCCAGCTCACCACCGGTAGCCAGGCCAGGCTTCTATGGCTACACCTTC
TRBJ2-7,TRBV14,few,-,CASSQDLVEQYF,TGTGCCAGCAGCCAAGACTTGGTCGAGCAGTACTTC
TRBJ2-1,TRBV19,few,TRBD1,CASSARTGFDEQFF,TGTGCCAGTAGTGCCCGGACAGGGTTTGATGAGCAGTTCTTC
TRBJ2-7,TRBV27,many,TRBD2,CASSLGLGLRYEQYF,TGTGCCAGCAGTCTTGGCCTGGGACTAAGATACGAGCAGTACTTC
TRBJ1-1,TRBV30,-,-,CAWSGAGVGNTEAFF,TGTGCCTGGAGTGGCGCGGGGGTCGGGAACACTGAAGCTTTCTTT